Listed below are T cell receptor beta chains from one sample, sequenced in a study of T cell responses to AZD1222 COVID-19 vaccine. Profiling relied on immunoSEQ multiplex PCR, and the TCRdb table lists in-frame clones only, not all of them. The sample carries about 150,000 clones, roughly nine tenths recorded once. Sequences were derived from peripheral blood, sampled after recovery from COVID-19. The receptors come from an adult who had recovered from COVID-19. Each CDR3 is given with its conserved first and last residue. Each record gives: D gene, clone size, V gene, J gene, CDR3 protein, CDR3 DNA. The D gene is left open where the match is weak. Clone size appears in some rows only: once, few, many, or a class for an expanded clone.

D: -
size: -
V: TRBV2
J: TRBJ1-5
CDR3: CASQDGGNQPQHF
DNA: TGTGCCAGTCAGGACGGGGGCAATCAGCCCCAGCATTTT

D: TRBD1
size: -
V: TRBV15
J: TRBJ1-2
CDR3: CATSSGQGGNYGYTF
DNA: TGTGCCACCAGCAGCGGACAGGGGGGAAACTATGGCTACACCTTC

D: -
size: -
V: TRBV28
J: TRBJ1-4
CDR3: CASSNEQVMNEKLFF
DNA: TGTGCCAGCAGTAACGAACAGGTGATGAATGAAAAACTGTTTTTT

D: -
size: -
V: TRBV28
J: TRBJ1-5
CDR3: CASSFGGPVDQPQHF
DNA: TGTGCCAGCAGTTTCGGCGGGCCAGTCGATCAGCCCCAGCATTTT

D: -
size: -
V: TRBV7-3
J: TRBJ2-2
CDR3: CASSRTVDTGELFF
DNA: TGTGCCAGCAGCCGGACAGTGGACACCGGGGAGCTGTTTTTT

D: -
size: -
V: TRBV19
J: TRBJ1-6
CDR3: CASSHPSRGSYNSPLHF
DNA: TGTGCCAGTAGCCACCCGAGCAGGGGTTCCTATAATTCACCCCTCCACTTT

D: -
size: -
V: TRBV6-5
J: TRBJ1-2
CDR3: CASTSIGGVRSGYTF
DNA: TGTGCCAGCACCTCTATTGGGGGGGTTAGGAGTGGCTACACCTTC

D: TRBD2
size: -
V: TRBV28
J: TRBJ2-7
CDR3: CASREAGGSYEQYF
DNA: TGTGCCAGCCGAGAGGCGGGAGGCTCCTACGAGCAGTACTTC

D: TRBD1
size: -
V: TRBV6-6
J: TRBJ2-3
CDR3: CASSRTQGADTQYF
DNA: TGTGCCAGCAGTAGAACACAGGGGGCAGATACGCAGTATTTT

D: TRBD1
size: -
V: TRBV7-3
J: TRBJ1-4
CDR3: CASSLPGTGAEKLFF
DNA: TGTGCCAGCAGCTTACCCGGGACAGGGGCTGAAAAACTGTTTTTT

D: TRBD1
size: -
V: TRBV7-2
J: TRBJ1-2
CDR3: CASSLGQGGYGYTF
DNA: TGTGCCAGCAGCTTAGGACAGGGGGGCTATGGCTACACCTTC

D: TRBD1
size: -
V: TRBV10-3
J: TRBJ1-1
CDR3: CATSDRGASVRVEAFF
DNA: TGTGCCACCTCGGACAGGGGAGCGTCGGTCCGGGTTGAAGCTTTCTTT

D: -
size: -
V: TRBV6-2/TRBV6-3
J: TRBJ2-3
CDR3: CASSYRARDTQYF
DNA: TGTGCCAGCAGTTACAGGGCCCGGGATACGCAGTATTTT

D: -
size: -
V: TRBV18
J: TRBJ1-2
CDR3: CASSPQGIHGYTF
DNA: TGTGCCAGCTCACCCCAGGGAATCCATGGCTACACCTTC

D: -
size: -
V: TRBV4-1
J: TRBJ2-7
CDR3: CASSQGTSYEQYF
DNA: TGCGCCAGCAGCCAAGGGACCTCCTACGAGCAGTACTTC

D: -
size: -
V: TRBV6-5
J: TRBJ1-5
CDR3: CASRGSNQPQHF
DNA: TGTGCCAGTCGGGGGAGCAATCAGCCCCAGCATTTT

D: -
size: -
V: TRBV11-1
J: TRBJ2-5
CDR3: CASSPTDSIAQETQYF
DNA: TGTGCCAGCAGCCCAACGGACAGCATAGCCCAAGAGACCCAGTACTTC

D: TRBD2
size: -
V: TRBV4-2
J: TRBJ2-5
CDR3: CASSQANGGLAGVVGETQYF
DNA: TGTGCCAGCAGCCAAGCGAATGGGGGACTAGCGGGAGTGGTTGGTGAGACCCAGTACTTC

D: -
size: -
V: TRBV7-9
J: TRBJ2-7
CDR3: CASSSPTPRADEQYF
DNA: TGTGCCAGCAGCTCCCCGACCCCCCGAGCGGACGAGCAGTACTTC

D: TRBD1
size: -
V: TRBV5-1
J: TRBJ2-4
CDR3: CASSPGQGAPHLPGDF
DNA: TGCGCCAGCAGCCCTGGACAGGGGGCGCCGCACCTACCCGGCGACTTC

D: -
size: -
V: TRBV27
J: TRBJ1-1
CDR3: CASSLDMRTEAFF
DNA: TGTGCCAGCAGTTTAGACATGAGAACTGAAGCTTTCTTT

D: TRBD2
size: -
V: TRBV2
J: TRBJ2-3
CDR3: CASRGLAGGSTDTQYF
DNA: TGTGCCAGCAGAGGACTAGCGGGAGGAAGCACAGATACGCAGTATTTT

D: TRBD2
size: -
V: TRBV6-1
J: TRBJ2-2
CDR3: CASSEWGGNHGTGELFF
DNA: TGTGCCAGCAGTGAATGGGGAGGGAATCATGGCACCGGGGAGCTGTTTTTT

D: -
size: -
V: TRBV19
J: TRBJ1-2
CDR3: CASSMNGYGYGYTF
DNA: TGTGCCAGTAGTATGAACGGATATGGCTATGGCTACACCTTC

D: -
size: -
V: TRBV6-5
J: TRBJ2-3
CDR3: CASSPRDTTDTQYF
DNA: TGTGCCAGCAGTCCCCGGGACACAACGGATACGCAGTATTTT

D: TRBD2
size: -
V: TRBV28
J: TRBJ2-3
CDR3: CASSFGSGRADTQYF
DNA: TGTGCCAGCAGTTTTGGGAGCGGGAGAGCGGATACGCAGTATTTT

D: -
size: once
V: TRBV20-1
J: TRBJ2-3
CDR3: CSASESTDTQYF
DNA: TGCAGTGCTAGTGAGTCTACAGATACGCAGTATTTT

D: -
size: once
V: TRBV11-2
J: TRBJ2-7
CDR3: CASSLGEGLYEQYF
DNA: TGTGCCAGCAGCTTAGGTGAGGGCCTATACGAGCAGTACTTC

D: TRBD2
size: -
V: TRBV5-4
J: TRBJ2-1
CDR3: CASSLVAGSYNEQFF
DNA: TGTGCCAGCAGCTTGGTAGCGGGCTCCTACAATGAGCAGTTCTTC

D: -
size: -
V: TRBV21-1
J: TRBJ2-3
CDR3: CASSKTRHPTDTQYF
DNA: TGTGCCAGCAGCAAAACCAGGCATCCCACAGATACGCAGTATTTT

D: -
size: -
V: TRBV19
J: TRBJ1-1
CDR3: CASSIGAANTEAFF
DNA: TGTGCCAGTAGTATTGGGGCGGCGAACACTGAAGCTTTCTTT

D: TRBD1
size: -
V: TRBV2
J: TRBJ1-1
CDR3: CASRVTGANEAFF
DNA: TGTGCCAGCAGGGTTACAGGGGCGAATGAAGCTTTCTTT

D: TRBD1
size: -
V: TRBV6-5
J: TRBJ2-7
CDR3: CASSYLPTGAGEQYF
DNA: TGTGCCAGCAGTTACTTACCGACAGGGGCGGGCGAGCAGTACTTC

D: TRBD1
size: -
V: TRBV19
J: TRBJ1-1
CDR3: CASSIGTGVPTEAFF
DNA: TGTGCCAGTAGTATAGGGACAGGGGTCCCCACTGAAGCTTTCTTT

D: TRBD1
size: -
V: TRBV19
J: TRBJ2-2
CDR3: CATTTGAPNTGELFF
DNA: TGTGCCACTACGACAGGGGCCCCTAACACCGGGGAGCTGTTTTTT

D: TRBD1
size: -
V: TRBV4-1
J: TRBJ1-2
CDR3: CASSPGQGYGYTF
DNA: TGCGCCAGCAGCCCGGGACAGGGCTATGGCTACACCTTC

D: -
size: -
V: TRBV6-2/TRBV6-3
J: TRBJ2-7
CDR3: CASSIGALSYEQYF
DNA: TGTGCCAGCAGTATTGGGGCACTTTCCTACGAGCAGTACTTC

D: -
size: -
V: TRBV5-1
J: TRBJ2-5
CDR3: CASSGVGREQETQYF
DNA: TGCGCCAGCAGCGGGGTTGGGCGGGAACAAGAGACCCAGTACTTC

D: -
size: -
V: TRBV9
J: TRBJ2-5
CDR3: CASSVARDETQYF
DNA: TGTGCCAGCAGCGTAGCCAGGGATGAGACCCAGTACTTC

D: TRBD2
size: -
V: TRBV7-2
J: TRBJ2-7
CDR3: CASSPVRGAYEQYF
DNA: TGTGCCAGCAGCCCCGTCCGGGGGGCCTACGAGCAGTACTTC

D: -
size: -
V: TRBV9
J: TRBJ1-2
CDR3: CASSVGDGYTF
DNA: TGTGCCAGCAGCGTAGGGGATGGCTACACCTTC

D: TRBD2
size: once
V: TRBV18
J: TRBJ2-5
CDR3: CASSVGRETQYF
DNA: TGTGCCAGCTCCGTCGGGAGGGAGACCCAGTACTTC

D: TRBD2
size: -
V: TRBV11-2
J: TRBJ2-3
CDR3: CASSEGLATRDTQYF
DNA: TGTGCCAGCAGCGAGGGACTAGCGACTCGGGATACGCAGTATTTT

D: -
size: -
V: TRBV18
J: TRBJ2-1
CDR3: CASSPVTPEQFF
DNA: TGTGCCAGCTCTCCGGTTACACCTGAGCAGTTCTTC

D: TRBD1
size: -
V: TRBV9
J: TRBJ1-1
CDR3: CASSAADRTNTEAFF
DNA: TGTGCCAGCAGCGCCGCGGACAGGACCAACACTGAAGCTTTCTTT

D: -
size: -
V: TRBV11-2
J: TRBJ2-3
CDR3: CASSAYRAALGYTQYF
DNA: TGTGCCAGCAGCGCGTACCGGGCTGCTCTGGGGTATACGCAGTATTTT

D: -
size: -
V: TRBV3-1/TRBV3-2
J: TRBJ2-1
CDR3: CASAQTRYNEQFF
DNA: TGTGCCTCGGCTCAGACCCGTTACAATGAGCAGTTCTTC

D: -
size: -
V: TRBV7-9
J: TRBJ1-4
CDR3: CASSPGVGEAFF
DNA: TGTGCCAGCAGCCCGGGGGTGGGCGAGGCGTTTTTT

D: TRBD1
size: -
V: TRBV27
J: TRBJ1-2
CDR3: CASSPRTGVNYGYTF
DNA: TGTGCCAGCAGTCCCCGGACAGGGGTTAACTATGGCTACACCTTC

D: -
size: -
V: TRBV7-2
J: TRBJ1-2
CDR3: CASSLAPGPYGYTF
DNA: TGTGCCAGCAGCTTAGCTCCGGGCCCCTATGGCTACACCTTC

D: -
size: once
V: TRBV28
J: TRBJ1-1
CDR3: CASSTYTEAFF
DNA: TGTGCCAGCAGTACTTACACTGAAGCTTTCTTT

D: -
size: -
V: TRBV2
J: TRBJ1-5
CDR3: CASSDEAGWGQPQHF
DNA: TGTGCCAGCAGTGATGAGGCAGGATGGGGTCAGCCCCAGCATTTT